What follows are 15 T cell receptor beta chains derived from one specimen sequenced in a study of blood T cells in healthy people across ages. PCR was performed a second time for about 6 to 11 cycles using a sample-barcoded 5' primer and a J-beta primer mix. One entry per CDR3 protein results from TCRdb running MiXCR on the 5' RACE reads. The table records 1.8 million or so distinct CDR3 sequences, approximately 39% of them present only once. The specimen was blood. The receptors were sampled from a human donor in good health.

This clonotype came up a few times. The genes are TRBV6-2 or TRBV6-3 and TRBJ2-7, with D possibly TRBD2 on 6 matching bases. TRBJ2-5 matches the DNA end more closely, so the J call is doubtful. Germline V gene lookup returns CDR1 MNHEY and CDR2 SVGEGT. The CDR3 runs to 12 residues. The CDR3 loop reads CASRHGGKTQYF. As DNA, the CDR3 is TGTGCCAGCAGGCATGGAGGGAAGACCCAGTACTTC.

The chain has TRBV6-1 and TRBJ2-1; possible D gene TRBD1, 7 bases. The ends were cut back, 7 bases at V and 10 bases at J, with 26 bases in the middle. Per the germline V gene, CDR1 is MNHNS and CDR2 is SASEGT. This CDR3 has 16 residues. The CDR3 bases are TGTGCCAGCAACAGGGGCCCCAGGGGGGTACCCTACGAGCAGTTCTTC. The encoded protein is CASNRGPRGVPYEQFF.

This clonotype was seen a handful of times. The rearrangement joins TRBV28 to TRBJ1-2; D unclear. From germline, CDR1 is MDHEN and CDR2 SYDVKM. V lost 8 bases to trimming and J lost 5 bases, with 15 bases between them. The CDR3 consists of 13 residues. CDR3 protein: CASRIGTSYGYTF. The DNA of the CDR3 is TGTGCCAGCCGAATCGGTACGTCGTATGGCTACACCTTC.

This clonotype was counted a few times. The chain combines TRBV28 with TRBJ2-6; D might be TRBD1 (6 bases). In germline, CDR1 is MDHEN, CDR2 SYDVKM. The CDR3 covers 17 residues. V dropped 5 bases and J dropped 2 bases, with 16 bases sitting between them. CDR3 sequence reads: CASSPPTGITGANVLTF. The CDR3 DNA follows: TGTGCCAGCAGTCCCCCCACAGGGATTACTGGGGCCAACGTCCTGACTTTC. Full variable domain (rest looked up from reference TRBV28 and TRBJ2-6): DVKVTQSSRYLVKRTGEKVFLECVQDMDHENMFWYRQDPGLGLRLIYFSYDVKMKEKGDIPEGYSVSREKKERFSLILESASTNQTSMYLCASSPPTGITGANVLTFGAGSRLTVL.

The table lists this clonotype with a few counts. The rearrangement joins TRBV3-1 to TRBJ2-7; TRBD1 or TRBD2 may be the D gene (5 bases each). The V end lost 6 bases, the J end lost 2 bases, and 17 bases lay between the germline ends. Per the germline V gene, CDR1 is LGHDT and CDR2 is YNNKEL (reference sequence). The CDR3 spans 15 residues. The CDR3 DNA reads as TGTGCCAGCAGTGCGGACAAACTAGTTCCCTACGAGCAGTACTTC. Translation gives CASSADKLVPYEQYF.

This clonotype was seen more than once but under ten times. This chain joins TRBV25-1 and TRBJ2-1, with D possibly called TRBD1 or TRBD2 (5 bases each). Germline values: CDR1 MGHDK, CDR2 SYGVNS. The ends were cut back, 6 bases at V and 10 bases at J, with 10 bases in the middle. CDR3 length equals 11 residues. In DNA, the CDR3 is TGTGCCAGCAGCGGGGCTGAGGAGCAGTTCTTC. Its translation: CASSGAEEQFF.

The chain joins TRBV4-3 to TRBJ2-1; no reliable D call. Germline loops: CDR1 LGHNA, CDR2 YSLEER. The CDR3 extends over 14 amino acids. The V and J ends lost 4 bases and 2 bases respectively, with 9 bases between them. CDR3 amino acids: CASSPEGTYNEQFF. CDR3 nucleotide sequence: TGCGCCAGCAGCCCTGAAGGGACCTACAATGAGCAGTTCTTC.

With respect to this clonotype: A single base separates this from a much larger clone, so it may be a read error. The chain uses TRBV4-3 and TRBJ2-3; D perhaps matches TRBD1 (5 bases). The CDR3 contains 14 residues. Germline CDR1 and CDR2: LGHNA and YSLEER. DNA for the CDR3: TGCGCCTGCAGCCAAGACAGAAACACAGATACGCAGTATTTT. Translation gives CACSQDRNTDTQYF.

V and J are TRBV5-4 and TRBJ1-1; D is uncertain. Trimming removed 4 bases at V and 4 bases at J, with 17 bases between. CDR1 and CDR2 (germline): SGHNT, YYREEE (reference sequence). This CDR3 spans 15 amino acids. The CDR3 sequence: CASSESASTFTEAFF. As DNA, the CDR3 is TGTGCCAGCAGCGAGAGCGCGAGTACTTTCACTGAAGCTTTCTTT.

With regard to this clonotype: This clone may be a read error of a much larger clone one base away. The chain joins TRBV5-1 to TRBJ2-1; D possibly corresponds to TRBD2 (5 bases). Germline values: CDR1 SGHRS, CDR2 YFSETQ. The CDR3 runs 14 residues. Trimming cost V 4 bases and J 10 bases, with 18 bases left between them. This chain's CDR3 is CASSDLNGGPEQFF. The CDR3 DNA reads as TGCGCCAGCAGCGACCTTAACGGAGGCCCCGAGCAGTTCTTC.

The genes are TRBV29-1 and TRBJ1-4; 8 bases line up with TRBD1. J was trimmed by 1 base and V by 0 bases; bases with no gene match: 4. The CDR3 length is 16 residues. Germline CDR1 reads SQVTM; CDR2 reads ANQGSEA. For the CDR3, the DNA is TGCAGCGTTGAAGATCAGGGGGCAGGAACTAATGAAAAACTGTTTTTT. Its translation: CSVEDQGAGTNEKLFF.

This chain joins TRBV12-3 or TRBV12-4 and TRBJ1-1; possibly TRBD1 for D (5 bases). The CDR3 totals 13 residues. Trimming stripped 7 bases from V and 4 bases from J, with 13 bases between. In DNA form, the CDR3 reads TGTGCCAGCAATCTAAGGGGATCCACTGAAGCTTTCTTT. Translating it yields CASNLRGSTEAFF.

The chain is built from TRBV19 and TRBJ2-4; TRBD1 might be the D (6 bases). V gave up 3 bases and J gave up 1 base, with 16 bases separating them. CDR3 length: 17 residues. Per germline, CDR1 LNHDA and CDR2 SQIVND (reference sequence). In nucleotides, the CDR3 is TGTGCCAGTAGTATTCGGACAGATTCTTACGCCAAAAACATTCAGTACTTC. Translating gives CASSIRTDSYAKNIQYF.

The chain is built from TRBV7-2 and TRBJ2-3; possibly TRBD1 or TRBD2 for D (5 bases each). CDR1 SGHTA and CDR2 FQGNSA come from the germline V gene. The CDR3 runs to 15 residues. Trimming removed 2 bases at V and 10 bases at J, with 19 bases between. The CDR3 loop reads CASSLLGRPRLPQYF. CDR3 coding DNA: TGTGCCAGCAGCTTACTGGGACGGCCCAGACTTCCGCAGTATTTT. Variable domain in full (rest from reference TRBV7-2 and TRBJ2-3): GAGVSQSPSNKVTEKGKDVELRCDPISGHTALYWYRQSLGQGLEFLIYFQGNSAPDKSGLPSDRFSAERTGGSVSTLTIQRTQQEDSAVYLCASSLLGRPRLPQYFGPGTRLTVL.

This CDR3 reads CASSPHASTPQYF. CDR3 DNA: TGTGCCAGCAGCCCCCATGCTTCAACCCCGCAGTATTTT. The genes are TRBV7-3 and TRBJ2-3; D remains ambiguous. The V gene lost 5 bases and the J gene lost 10 bases, with 16 bases spanning the gap. The CDR3 loop spans 13 amino acids. Germline V gives CDR1 SGHTA, CDR2 FQGTGA.